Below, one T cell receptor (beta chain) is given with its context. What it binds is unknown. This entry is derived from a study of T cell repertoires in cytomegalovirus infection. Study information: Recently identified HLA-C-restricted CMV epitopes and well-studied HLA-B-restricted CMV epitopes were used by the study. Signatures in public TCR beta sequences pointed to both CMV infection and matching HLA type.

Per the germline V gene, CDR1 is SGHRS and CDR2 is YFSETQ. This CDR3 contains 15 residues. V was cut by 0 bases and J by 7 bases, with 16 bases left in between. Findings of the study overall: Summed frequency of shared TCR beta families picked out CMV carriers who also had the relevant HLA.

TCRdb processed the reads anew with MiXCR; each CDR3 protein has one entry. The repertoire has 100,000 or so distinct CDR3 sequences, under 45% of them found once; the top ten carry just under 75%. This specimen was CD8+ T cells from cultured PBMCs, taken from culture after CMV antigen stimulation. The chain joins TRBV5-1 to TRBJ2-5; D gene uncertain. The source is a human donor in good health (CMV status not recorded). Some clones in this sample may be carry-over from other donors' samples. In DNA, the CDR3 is TGCGCCAGCAGCTTGGATCAGTGGAATGAGTTGACCCAGTACTTC. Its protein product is CASSLDQWNELTQYF.